This T cell receptor beta chain was obtained from a study of cytomegalovirus exposure and HLA in healthy donors. For this clone: No antigen is known for it.

Overall study findings and caveats: It is likely that the observed cluster of highly shared sequence variants was a sequencing artifact. Associated with cytomegalovirus, according to the listing, were 150 to 200 TCR beta chains.

It was with 60 Vbeta and 13 Jbeta primers that the PCR ran. TCRdb keeps only in-frame clones here, not all; method: immunoSEQ multiplex PCR. Of around 100,000 clones listed, roughly 85% are singletons. The ends were cut back, 1 base at V and 0 bases at J, with 8 bases in the middle. Looked up from germline, CDR1 is SGHTA and CDR2 is FQGNSA. CDR3 size: 15 residues. Sequencing was performed on PBMCs. This clonotype originated in a woman in her 40s in good health and CMV-seronegative. The genes are TRBV7-2 and TRBJ2-3; possibly TRBD2 for D (6 bases). CDR3 DNA: TGTGCCAGCAGCTTAGTAGGGACTAGCACAGATACGCAGTATTTT. Translating gives CASSLVGTSTDTQYF.